One and the same sample provided the 18 T cell receptor beta chains below, sequenced in a study of T cells in Graves' hyperthyroidism and ophthalmopathy. Amplified TCR beta CDR3 regions derived from RNA transcripts. First-round RT-PCR targeting the TCR CDR3 was performed with the HTBI primer set. In TCRdb, the multiplex PCR reads were re-called with MiXCR into one record per CDR3 protein. The table includes fewer than 350,000 distinct CDR3 sequences, about 20% detected once. Sequenced material: blood. Every receptor here comes from a woman between 45 and 65 years old with Graves' hyperthyroidism.

This clonotype was seen at least ten times. The chain combines TRBV18 with TRBJ2-5, with no clear D. CDR1 and CDR2 from the germline V gene are KGHSH and LQKENI. This CDR3 region has 13 residues. V lost 3 bases and J lost 1, with 6 bases in between. CDR3 DNA: TGTGCCAGCTCACCGAAACCCCAAGAGACCCAGTACTTC. It codes for CASSPKPQETQYF.

This clonotype was observed many times. The chain joins TRBV20-1 to TRBJ1-1; D uncertain. Germline V gene sequence: CDR1 DFQATT, CDR2 SNEGSKA (reference sequence). The V gene lost 1 base and the J gene lost 5 bases, with 14 bases spanning the gap. This CDR3 is built from 14 residues. The CDR3 coding sequence is TGCAGTGCTAGAGTCCCAGGACTGAGTACTGAAGCTTTCTTT. The encoded protein is CSARVPGLSTEAFF.

There are a few counts of this clonotype. The CDR3 region has the DNA TGTGCCAGCAGCTTAGGATCAGGGTCCACCGGGGAGCTGTTTTTT. Translating it yields CASSLGSGSTGELFF. The chain recombines TRBV11-2 with TRBJ2-2; perhaps TRBD1 as D (5 bases). Germline V gene data show CDR1 as SGHAT and CDR2 as FQNNGV. V lost 1 base, J lost 4 bases, and 10 bases lay in between. The CDR3 is 15 residues long.

This clonotype was seen only a few times. The J gene is TRBJ2-7, the V gene TRBV5-1, with 12 bases aligning to TRBD1. CDR1 is SGHRS and CDR2 is YFSETQ in the germline V gene. The CDR3 loop spans 16 amino acids. Trimming removed 4 bases from V and 6 bases from J; junction bases left unmatched: 11. DNA for the CDR3: TGCGCCAGCAGCATAAACCCGGGACAGGGGGCTCGCGAGCAGTACTTC. It yields the protein CASSINPGQGAREQYF.

This clonotype was found a few times. Given a much more abundant clone one base away, this may be a read error. The chain employs TRBV27 and TRBJ2-7, with 9 bases lining up with TRBD1. Germline CDR1 is MNHEY and CDR2 is SMNVEV (reference sequence). Losses at the gene ends were 6 bases for V and 4 bases for J; bases not matched to a gene: 7. CDR3 length: 14 residues. In DNA form, the CDR3 reads TGTGCCAGCAGCCCCGGGACAGGGAAATACGAGCAGTACTTC. Amino acids: CASSPGTGKYEQYF.

The chain is built from TRBV2 and TRBJ1-5, with D tentatively TRBD1 (5 bases). The V gene's germline CDR1 is SNHLY and CDR2 FYNNEI. This CDR3 is built from 8 residues. V shed 8 bases and J shed 15 bases, with 8 bases lying between them. The DNA of the CDR3 is TGTGCCAGCCCTGGGGGGCATTTT. Translating gives CASPGGHF.

This clonotype was seen many times. This chain connects TRBV12-3 or TRBV12-4 to TRBJ1-4; tentatively, D is TRBD1 (6 bases). The CDR3 runs to 13 residues. Trimming removed 5 bases from V and 5 bases from J, with 9 bases in between. The CDR3 DNA is TGTGCCAGCAGTACCGACAGGAATGAAAAACTGTTTTTT. The encoded protein is CASSTDRNEKLFF.

On this clonotype itself: The junction does not match germline at one end; this may be a read error. The rearrangement joins TRBV3-1 to TRBJ2-1; D not resolved. Germline V gene data show CDR1 as LGHDT and CDR2 as YNNKEL (reference sequence). The CDR3 is 16 residues long. The CDR3 DNA is TGTGCCGGCAGCCAATTTGTGGGATACTCCTACAATGAGCAGTTCTTC. Translating it yields CAGSQFVGYSYNEQFF.

This sequence joins TRBV5-1 and TRBJ1-1; possibly TRBD1 for D (6 bases). Germline V gene data show CDR1 as SGHRS and CDR2 as YFSETQ. The CDR3 has 14 residues. V was cut by 4 bases and J by 1 base, with 11 bases left in between. This CDR3 is CASSHTDRNTEAFF. CDR3 coding DNA: TGCGCCAGCAGCCATACGGACAGGAACACTGAAGCTTTCTTT.

This chain joins TRBV2 and TRBJ1-3, with 7 nucleotides matching TRBD1. CDR1 and CDR2 from the germline V gene are SNHLY and FYNNEI. Losses at the gene ends were 7 bases for V and 2 bases for J; bases not matched to a gene: 5. There are 14 residues in the CDR3. The chain's CDR3 is CASITGTAGNTIYF. As DNA, the CDR3 is TGTGCCAGCATTACCGGGACAGCTGGAAACACCATATATTTT.

By frequency in the sample, this clonotype is medium-sized. V usage is TRBV7-8 and J usage is TRBJ2-7; no clear D gene. Looked up from germline, CDR1 is SGHVS and CDR2 is FQNEAQ. This CDR3 has 14 amino acids. V was shortened by 5 bases and J by 5 bases, with 16 bases between the two germline ends. As DNA, the CDR3 is TGTGCCAGCAGCCCTTCATCTAGAGTGGACGAGCAGTACGTC. It translates to CASSPSSRVDEQYV.

The chain recombines TRBV27 with TRBJ2-1; 14 bases align to TRBD2. The junction had 8 bases not matched to a gene; V was cut back by 6 bases and J by 13 bases. Germline CDR1 and CDR2: MNHEY and SMNVEV (reference sequence). The CDR3 has 14 amino acids. The CDR3 nucleotides are TGTGCCAGCAGCCCTGGGACTAGCGGGAGTAGACAGTTCTTC. As protein: CASSPGTSGSRQFF.

This clonotype was seen at least ten times. The chain uses TRBV2 and TRBJ2-5, with D unclear. CDR1 and CDR2 (germline): SNHLY, FYNNEI. The V end lost 2 bases, the J end lost 2 bases, and 9 bases lay between the germline ends. There are 14 residues in the CDR3. In DNA, the CDR3 is TGTGCCAGCAGTGAAAGGGCGGCTCAAGAGACCCAGTACTTC. This encodes CASSERAAQETQYF.

The chain recombines TRBV19 with TRBJ2-7; TRBD2 matches 8 bases. CDR1 is LNHDA and CDR2 is SQIVND in the germline V gene (reference sequence). J was trimmed by 3 bases and V by 5 bases; bases with no gene match: 3. The CDR3 totals 13 residues. The CDR3 loop reads CASSSGGDYEQYF. Written as DNA, the CDR3 is TGTGCCAGTAGTTCCGGGGGGGACTACGAGCAGTACTTC.

This clonotype was picked up a small number of times. This chain uses TRBV7-3 with TRBJ2-5, with a tentative D call TRBD2 (6 bases). The V gene lost 5 bases and the J gene lost 0 bases, with 13 bases spanning the gap. Germline loops: CDR1 SGHTA, CDR2 FQGTGA. This CDR3 is built from 15 residues. The CDR3 here is CASSQYAGHQETQYF. The CDR3 DNA sequence: TGTGCCAGCAGCCAATATGCGGGGCACCAAGAGACCCAGTACTTC.

In its sample, this clonotype was seen many times. The chain links TRBV7-9 to TRBJ1-2, with no clear D. V lost 0 bases and J 9 bases, leaving 11 bases between the germline ends. The CDR3 length is 13 residues. Germline loops: CDR1 SEHNR, CDR2 FQNEAQ (reference sequence). The CDR3 nucleotides read TGTGCCAGCAGCTTAGCCACAGTAGAGAGCTACACCTTC. Translating gives CASSLATVESYTF.

This chain uses TRBV12-3 or TRBV12-4 with TRBJ1-6, with TRBD1 identical over 8 bases. This CDR3 is built from 19 residues. The V gene end was trimmed by 1 base and the J gene end by 0 bases; junction bases not matched to a gene: 8. CDR3 sequence: CASSLGTGGRNSYNSPLHF. The CDR3 bases are TGTGCCAGCAGTTTAGGCACAGGGGGTCGTAACTCCTATAATTCACCCCTCCACTTT.

The rearrangement uses TRBV27 and TRBJ2-1, with D possibly TRBD2 on 7 matching bases. V was pared by 8 bases and J by 4 bases, with 12 bases between. Germline V lookup: CDR1 MNHEY, CDR2 SMNVEV (reference sequence). This CDR3 has 13 amino acids. The CDR3 reads CASWGRGYNEQFF. The CDR3 coding sequence is TGTGCCAGCTGGGGGCGGGGGTACAATGAGCAGTTCTTC.